Presented here are 5 T cell receptor beta chains from one specimen sequenced in a study of post-analysis software for immune sequencing data. Broader study findings: Among a handful of TRBV segments more frequent in patients than controls were TRBV5-6, TRBV5-1 and TRBV20-1.

Prepared libraries of TCR beta cDNA carried unique molecular identifiers. TCRdb re-called the PCR reads with MiXCR, one entry per CDR3 protein. The sample shows 650,000 to 850,000 distinct CDR3 sequences, 35% to 55% of them seen only once. Their recognized antigens are unknown. What was sequenced was blood. These receptors all come from a girl aged 10-17 years with multiple sclerosis.

This clonotype was detected a few times. The CDR3 nucleotides read TGTGCCAGCTCACCGGGGGCCGGTCTCTACACCTTC. It yields the protein CASSPGAGLYTF. The rearrangement uses TRBV18 and TRBJ1-2, with a weak D call TRBD1 (6 bases). V was shortened by 3 bases and J by 10 bases, with 12 bases between the two germline ends. CDR3 length: 12 residues. Germline V gives CDR1 KGHSH, CDR2 LQKENI.

This chain links TRBV5-1 with TRBJ2-1; 12 bases fit TRBD2. Germline V gives CDR1 SGHRS, CDR2 YFSETQ. After removal of 0 bases from V and 5 bases from J, the junction contained 9 bases not matched to a gene. This CDR3 has 18 amino acids. CDR3 coding DNA: TGCGCCAGCAGCTTGGGGATCCTAGCGGGAGGGCCCCACAATGAGCAGTTCTTC. This sequence encodes CASSLGILAGGPHNEQFF.

The chain joins TRBV19 to TRBJ1-2; 8 bases align to TRBD1. Germline V gene lookup returns CDR1 LNHDA and CDR2 SQIVND (reference sequence). Trimming cost V 5 bases and J 8 bases; bases outside gene matches: 7. The CDR3 has 13 amino acids. The CDR3 DNA reads as TGTGCCAGTAGTGCAGGGGGCGTGCAAGGCTACACCTTC. This gives the protein CASSAGGVQGYTF.

The V and J genes are TRBV27 and TRBJ2-3; a weak D match, TRBD2 (6 bases). The CDR3 is made up of 17 amino acids. Germline loops: CDR1 MNHEY, CDR2 SMNVEV (reference sequence). V lost 5 bases, J lost 2 bases, and 20 bases lay in between. In DNA form, the CDR3 reads TGTGCCAGCAGTCCCGATAGGGACTCCCCTATCACAGATACGCAGTATTTT. Translating it yields CASSPDRDSPITDTQYF.

This clonotype has just a few counts. The V gene is TRBV5-6, the J gene TRBJ1-2; 9 nucleotides line up with TRBD1. J was trimmed by 1 base and V by 3 bases; bases with no gene match: 7. Germline CDR1 and CDR2: SGHDT and YYEEEE. The CDR3 has 16 residues. The CDR3 DNA sequence: TGTGCCAGCAGCTCCGGGACAGGGCGATATAACTATGGCTACACCTTC. This codes for CASSSGTGRYNYGYTF.